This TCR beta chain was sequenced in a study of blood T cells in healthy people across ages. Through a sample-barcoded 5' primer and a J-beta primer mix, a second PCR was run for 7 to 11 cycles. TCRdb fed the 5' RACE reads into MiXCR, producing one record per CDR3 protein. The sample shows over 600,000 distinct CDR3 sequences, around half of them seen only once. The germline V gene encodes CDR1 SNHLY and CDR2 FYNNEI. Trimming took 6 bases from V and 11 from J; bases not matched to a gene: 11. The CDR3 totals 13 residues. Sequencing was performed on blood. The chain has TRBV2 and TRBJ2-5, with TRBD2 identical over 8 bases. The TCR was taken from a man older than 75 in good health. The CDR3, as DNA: TGTGCCAGCAGCGGACTAGCCCTCAATGAGCAGTACTTC. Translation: CASSGLALNEQYF.